This entry describes one T cell receptor (beta chain). The data stem from a study of blood T cell repertoires in COVID-19. Whole-study context: From the United States, Italy and Spain came samples of acute and convalescent COVID-19. In each case, the material was cDNA or gDNA derived from T cells, B-cell-depleted T cells, or PBMCs.

Original data processing: How many nucleated cells were present was estimated from reference gene primer amplification. Generated by immunoSEQ multiplex PCR, the TCRdb table keeps only in-frame clones and is missing some. The V and J calls and clone size were taken over from that table, and D and trimming were inferred from the DNA. The sample records 85,000 to 100,000 clones, about 81% being singletons. This CDR3 region has 18 residues. The chain combines TRBV1 with TRBJ2-5; the D call of TRBD2 is as the table states it, not checked on the DNA. TRBV1 constitutes a pseudogene. The sequenced sample was peripheral blood. The TCR sequence derives from an older woman with acute or convalescent COVID-19. CDR3 sequence: CTSSQEDTSGGAGETQYF. CDR3 sequence (DNA): TGCACCAGCAGCCAAGAGGACACTAGCGGGGGGGCGGGAGAGACCCAGTACTTC.